This T cell receptor beta chain comes out of a study of beta chain features in type 1 diabetes. The investigators reverse transcribed all of the isolated RNA, so they sequenced expressed TCRB transcripts. TCRdb's table, derived via immunoSEQ multiplex PCR, lists solely in-frame clones and lacks some. The sample has around 250,000 clones; roughly an eighth are singletons. Each sorted fraction was over 95% pure. Per germline, CDR1 GTSNPN and CDR2 SVGIG (reference sequence). This CDR3 has 14 residues. The ends lost 4 bases at V and 1 base at J; junction bases unmatched: 2. Overall study findings and caveats: Relative to healthy donors, patients appeared to have naive, central memory and Treg TCRB repertoires that were more similar. Significant though moderate, a shortening of TCRB CDR3s appeared in all four CD4+ subsets of Type 1 diabetes patients.

Worth noting for this clone: Its antigen is still unknown.

The V gene is TRBV30, the J gene TRBJ2-2; 8 bases map to TRBD2. Sequenced input: naive CD4+ T cells from blood. The clonotype was recovered from a young man with type 1 diabetes. CDR3 bases: TGTGCCTGGAAACTAGCGGTGAACACCGGGGAGCTGTTTTTT. Amino acid sequence: CAWKLAVNTGELFF.